This TCR beta chain comes out of a study of blood T cell repertoires in COVID-19. Study background: In each case, the material was cDNA or gDNA derived from T cells, B-cell-depleted T cells, or PBMCs.

In the authors' methods: From reference gene primer amplification, estimates of nucleated cell counts were derived. Measured with immunoSEQ multiplex PCR; TCRdb has only the in-frame clones, and not every one. D and trimming were read from the DNA, whereas the V and J calls and clone size are those reported in that table. Among about 44,000 clones listed, more than 65% were seen once. The sample holds one count of this clone. This CDR3 contains 15 residues. Germline CDR1 reads SGHRS; CDR2 reads YFSETQ. Trimming took 2 bases from V and 2 from J, leaving 13 bases between them. Sequences were obtained from peripheral blood. V and J are TRBV5-1 and TRBJ2-5; D possibly corresponds to TRBD2 (5 bases). The receptor comes from a woman aged 70-85 years with acute or convalescent COVID-19. The CDR3 protein is CASSLPNGVQETQYF. The CDR3 DNA reads as TGCGCCAGCAGCTTACCTAACGGGGTACAAGAGACCCAGTACTTC. The full variable domain, completed using reference TRBV5-1 and TRBJ2-5, is KAGVTQTPRYLIKTRGQQVTLSCSPISGHRSVSWYQQTPGQGLQFLFEYFSETQRNKGNFPGRFSGRQFSNSRSEMNVSTLELGDSALYLCASSLPNGVQETQYFGPGTRLLVL.